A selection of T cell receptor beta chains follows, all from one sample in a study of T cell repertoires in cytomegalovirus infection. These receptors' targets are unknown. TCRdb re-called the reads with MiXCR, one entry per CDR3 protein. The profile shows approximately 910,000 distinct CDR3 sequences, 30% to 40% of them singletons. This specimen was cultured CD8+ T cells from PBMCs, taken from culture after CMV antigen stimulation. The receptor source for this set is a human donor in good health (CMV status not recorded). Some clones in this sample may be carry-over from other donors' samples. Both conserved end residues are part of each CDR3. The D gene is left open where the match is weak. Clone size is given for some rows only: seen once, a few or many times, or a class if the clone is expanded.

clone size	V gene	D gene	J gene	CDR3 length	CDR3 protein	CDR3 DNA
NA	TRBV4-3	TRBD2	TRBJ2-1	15	CASSQATGLLYEQFF	TGCGCCAGCAGCCAAGCTACGGGACTACTCTATGAGCAGTTCTTC
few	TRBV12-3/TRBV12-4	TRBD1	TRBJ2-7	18	CASSPRGQGTPSSHEQYF	TGTGCCAGCAGTCCACGGGGACAGGGGACGCCGTCTTCCCACGAGCAGTACTTC
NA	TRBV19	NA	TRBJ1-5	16	CASSIDDDSSNQPQHF	TGTGCCAGTAGTATAGATGACGATTCCAGCAATCAGCCCCAGCATTTT
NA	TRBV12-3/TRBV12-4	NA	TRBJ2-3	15	CASSFRGWGTDTQYF	TGTGCCAGCAGTTTTCGCGGGTGGGGCACAGATACGCAGTATTTT
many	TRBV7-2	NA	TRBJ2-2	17	CASSFPESTKSTGELFF	TGTGCCAGCAGCTTCCCCGAGAGCACCAAAAGCACCGGGGAGCTGTTTTTT
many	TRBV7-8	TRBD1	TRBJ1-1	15	CASSQDRAMNTEAFF	TGTGCCAGCAGCCAGGACAGGGCCATGAACACTGAAGCTTTCTTT
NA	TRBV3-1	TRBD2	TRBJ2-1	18	CASSQSHPVAGNHNEQFF	TGTGCCAGCAGCCAATCCCACCCCGTAGCGGGGAACCACAATGAGCAGTTCTTC
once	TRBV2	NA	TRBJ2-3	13	CASWRQGTDTQYF	TGTGCCAGCTGGAGACAGGGCACAGATACGCAGTATTTT
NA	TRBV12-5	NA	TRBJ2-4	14	CASGLKRGLDIQYF	TGTGCTAGTGGTTTGAAAAGGGGCCTAGACATTCAGTACTTC
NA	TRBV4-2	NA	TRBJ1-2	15	CASSQVGRDHYGYTF	TGTGCCAGCAGCCAAGTCGGCAGGGACCACTATGGCTACACCTTC
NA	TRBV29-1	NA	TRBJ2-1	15	CSVEGQASSYNEQFF	TGCAGCGTTGAAGGACAGGCGAGCTCCTACAATGAGCAGTTCTTC
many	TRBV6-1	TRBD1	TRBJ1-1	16	CASPDRTGDMNTEAFF	TGTGCCAGCCCGGACAGGACCGGGGATATGAACACTGAAGCTTTCTTT
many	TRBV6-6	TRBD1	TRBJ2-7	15	CASSYSDRDGDEQYF	TGTGCCAGCAGTTACTCGGACAGGGATGGAGACGAGCAGTACTTC
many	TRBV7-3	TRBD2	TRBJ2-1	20	CASSYDMASGGFSSYNEQFF	TGTGCCAGCAGCTACGATATGGCTAGCGGGGGATTTAGCTCCTACAATGAGCAGTTCTTC
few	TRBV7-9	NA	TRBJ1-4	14	CASNRPGFNEKLFF	TGTGCCAGCAACCGCCCTGGGTTTAATGAAAAACTGTTTTTT
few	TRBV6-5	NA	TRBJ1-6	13	CASSYSAGSPLHF	TGTGCCAGCAGTTACTCCGCGGGTTCACCCCTCCACTTT
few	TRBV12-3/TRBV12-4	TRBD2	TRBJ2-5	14	CASRPWGGRETQYF	TGTGCCAGCAGGCCTTGGGGAGGGCGGGAGACCCAGTACTTC
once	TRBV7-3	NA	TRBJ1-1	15	CASSLVGEGYTEAFF	TGTGCCAGCAGCTTAGTAGGTGAGGGGTACACTGAAGCTTTCTTT
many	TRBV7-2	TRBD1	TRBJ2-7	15	CASSTGTGGSYEQYF	TGTGCCAGCAGCACCGGGACAGGAGGCTCCTACGAGCAGTACTTC
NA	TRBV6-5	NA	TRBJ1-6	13	CASSYGGGSPLHF	TGTGCCAGCAGTTATGGGGGAGGTTCACCCCTCCACTTT
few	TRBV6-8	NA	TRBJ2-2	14	CASSYSVGSGELFF	TGTGCCAGCAGTTACTCGGTGGGGAGCGGGGAGCTGTTTTTT
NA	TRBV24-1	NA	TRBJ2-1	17	CATSDSTGVSSYNEQFF	TGTGCCACCAGTGACTCTACCGGAGTTTCCTCTTACAATGAGCAGTTCTTC
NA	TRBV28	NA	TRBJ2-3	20	CASSLRGVAGGVYRTDTQYF	TGTGCCAGCAGTTTAAGGGGGGTCGCAGGGGGGGTATACCGCACAGATACGCAGTATTTT
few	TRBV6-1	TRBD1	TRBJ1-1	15	CASSLSGQGDTEAFF	TGTGCCAGCAGCCTCTCGGGACAGGGAGACACTGAAGCTTTCTTT
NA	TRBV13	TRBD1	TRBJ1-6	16	CASSSLGTGDNSPLHF	TGTGCCAGCAGCTCGCTAGGGACAGGGGATAATTCACCCCTCCACTTT
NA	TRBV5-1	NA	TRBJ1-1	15	CASSLVEGTSTEAFF	TGCGCCAGCAGCTTGGTGGAGGGGACCTCCACTGAAGCTTTCTTT
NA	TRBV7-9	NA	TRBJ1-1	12	CASSFAGIEAFF	TGTGCCAGCAGCTTCGCTGGAATTGAAGCTTTCTTT
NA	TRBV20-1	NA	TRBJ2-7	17	CSARDLFTAAPSYEQYF	TGCAGTGCTAGAGACCTTTTTACTGCGGCACCTTCCTACGAGCAGTACTTC
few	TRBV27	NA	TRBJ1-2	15	CASSGLAGDQPGYTF	TGTGCCAGCAGTGGCCTTGCTGGGGATCAACCTGGCTACACCTTC
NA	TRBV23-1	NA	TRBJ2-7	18	CASSQSRDLGPSNYEQYF	TGCGCCAGCAGTCAATCCCGGGACTTGGGCCCTTCAAACTACGAGCAGTACTTC
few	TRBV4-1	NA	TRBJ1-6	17	CASSQAPQVQGNSPLHF	TGCGCCAGCAGCCAAGCCCCGCAGGTACAGGGAAATTCACCCCTCCACTTT
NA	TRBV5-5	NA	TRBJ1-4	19	CASSLVGGQTLATNEKLFF	TGTGCCAGCAGCTTGGTGGGAGGGCAAACCCTAGCAACTAATGAAAAACTGTTTTTT
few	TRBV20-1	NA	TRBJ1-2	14	CSAPFTGILWGYTF	TGCAGTGCCCCCTTTACAGGGATTCTCTGGGGCTACACCTTC
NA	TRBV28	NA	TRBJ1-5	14	CASSLTPAGQPQHF	TGTGCCAGCAGTTTAACCCCAGCCGGGCAGCCCCAGCATTTT
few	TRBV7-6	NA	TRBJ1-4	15	CASSLVGEAVGKLFF	TGTGCCAGCAGCTTAGTGGGGGAGGCGGTAGGAAAACTGTTTTTT
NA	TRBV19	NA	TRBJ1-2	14	CASSIWRVSYGFTF	TGTGCCAGTAGTATTTGGCGGGTATCATATGGCTTCACCTTC
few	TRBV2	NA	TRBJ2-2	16	CASRLQAGRSTGELFF	TGTGCCAGCAGGCTCCAGGCAGGACGCTCCACCGGGGAGCTGTTTTTT
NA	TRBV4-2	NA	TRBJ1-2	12	CASSQDDSGGTF	TGTGCCAGCAGCCAAGACGACTCGGGCGGCACCTTC
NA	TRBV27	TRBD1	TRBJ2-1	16	CASSLTGGSWYNEQFF	TGTGCCAGCAGTTTAACAGGGGGCTCGTGGTACAATGAGCAGTTCTTC
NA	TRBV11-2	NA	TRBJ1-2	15	CASSLAGREADGYTF	TGTGCCAGCAGCTTAGCTGGGAGGGAGGCCGATGGCTACACCTTC
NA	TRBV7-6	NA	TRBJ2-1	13	CASSSGEVGEQFF	TGTGCCAGCAGCTCCGGGGAGGTCGGTGAGCAGTTCTTC
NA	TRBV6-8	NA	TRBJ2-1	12	CASRGGGGEQFF	TGTGCCAGCAGGGGGGGAGGCGGCGAGCAGTTCTTC
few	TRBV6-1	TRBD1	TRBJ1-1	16	CASSQPHRGRVTEAFF	TGTGCCAGCAGTCAACCTCACAGGGGAAGGGTGACTGAAGCTTTCTTT
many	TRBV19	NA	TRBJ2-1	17	CASSIPSVSLVHNEQFF	TGTGCCAGTAGTATCCCCAGTGTGTCCTTGGTCCATAATGAGCAGTTCTTC
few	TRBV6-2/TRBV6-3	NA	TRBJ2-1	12	CASSPDSTGQFF	TGTGCCAGCAGCCCTGATTCGACCGGACAGTTCTTC
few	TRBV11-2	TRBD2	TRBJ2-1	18	CASSLLRTSGEIYNEQFF	TGTGCCAGCAGCTTACTGCGGACTAGCGGGGAGATCTACAATGAGCAGTTCTTC
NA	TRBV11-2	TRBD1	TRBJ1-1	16	CASSLWDRNGNTEAFF	TGTGCCAGCAGCTTATGGGACAGAAACGGCAACACTGAAGCTTTCTTT
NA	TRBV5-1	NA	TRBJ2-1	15	CASSPEVGRSFEQFF	TGCGCCAGCAGCCCAGAGGTAGGGAGGAGTTTTGAGCAGTTCTTC
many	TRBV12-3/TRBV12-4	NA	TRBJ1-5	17	CASSFIRDRPSNQPQHF	TGTGCCAGCAGTTTTATCCGGGACCGTCCGAGCAATCAGCCCCAGCATTTT
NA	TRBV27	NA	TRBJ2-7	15	CASSFQSQGDYEQYF	TGTGCCAGCAGTTTCCAGTCCCAGGGAGACTACGAGCAGTACTTC
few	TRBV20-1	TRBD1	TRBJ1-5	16	CSAREFRGLNNQPQHF	TGCAGTGCTAGAGAGTTCAGGGGGCTCAACAATCAGCCCCAGCATTTT
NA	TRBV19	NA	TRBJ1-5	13	CASRAASNQPQHF	TGTGCCAGTAGGGCAGCTAGCAATCAGCCCCAGCATTTT
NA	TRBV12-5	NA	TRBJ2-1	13	CASGLIGSYEQFF	TGTGCTAGTGGTTTGATCGGGAGCTATGAGCAGTTCTTC
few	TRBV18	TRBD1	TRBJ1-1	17	CASSPYSTGDGVTEAFF	TGTGCCAGCTCACCCTACTCGACAGGGGACGGGGTAACTGAAGCTTTCTTT
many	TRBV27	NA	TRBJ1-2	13	CASSSGPNYGYTF	TGTGCCAGCAGTTCAGGGCCTAACTATGGCTACACCTTC
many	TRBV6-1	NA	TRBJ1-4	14	CASSTGATNEKLFF	TGTGCCAGCAGTACAGGCGCAACTAATGAAAAACTGTTTTTT
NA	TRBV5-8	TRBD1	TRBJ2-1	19	CASTSGTGGSWGPYNEQFF	TGTGCCAGCACCTCCGGGACAGGGGGTTCTTGGGGGCCCTACAATGAGCAGTTCTTC